The clone carrying this T cell receptor (beta chain) was detected ten times or more. V shed 6 bases and J 2 bases; nucleotides not matched to a gene: 13. The CDR3 is made up of 18 amino acids. Per the germline V gene, CDR1 is MNHNS and CDR2 is SASEGT. This record belongs to a study of regulatory T cells in long-lasting Graves disease. Study in general: The antithyroid drugs taken by newly diagnosed Graves' patients had been used for under 3 months.

Arm-PCR of CDR3 regions and iRepertoire HTBI primers were used to build TCR beta libraries. TCRdb itself ran the multiplex PCR reads through MiXCR, one entry per CDR3 protein. The repertoire includes fewer than 550,000 distinct CDR3 sequences, roughly 15% of them detected once, and under 30% sits in the top ten. The time point here: newly diagnosed GD, antithyroid drugs for less than 3 months. Extracted RNA from PBMCs served as the source of the TCR library. Staff drew approximately 9.9 milliliters of peripheral blood into EDTA tubes. Separately, the same data were catalogued under a study of T cells in Graves' hyperthyroidism and ophthalmopathy. In that study: Uncontrolled infection, other autoimmune disease, pregnancy or lactation disqualified patients from enrolment.

The rearrangement uses TRBV6-1 and TRBJ2-1, with 10 bases matching TRBD2. Material: peripheral blood mononuclear cells (PBMCs), obtained at new diagnosis, from a patient treated with antithyroid drugs. The sequence was collected from a woman between 18 and 29 years old with Graves disease. DNA of the CDR3: TGTGCCAGCAGCGTAACATGGACTAGCGGAAAAGCCTACAATGAGCAGTTCTTC. Protein: CASSVTWTSGKAYNEQFF.